The clone carrying this T cell receptor beta chain was recorded once. Its antigen is unidentified. The sample belongs to a study of lymphopenia after photon versus proton radiotherapy. Regarding the study as a whole: Proton therapy kept repertoires fairly stable, unlike photons, which gained effector/memory cells. In patients who died, overall survival fell as post-nadir TCR diversity dropped more. After the lymphocyte nadir, photon-treated repertoires showed oligoclonal expansion, especially of CD8+ Temra cells.

Using immunoSEQ multiplex PCR, the repertoire was profiled, and TCRdb retains in-frame clones only, with some absent. The sample includes 37,000 or so clones, more than 70% of them seen just once. Germline CDR1 is GTSNPN and CDR2 is SVGIG (reference sequence). Trimming stripped 0 bases from V and 12 bases from J, with 14 bases between. The CDR3 is 12 amino acids. The sequenced sample was peripheral blood, obtained from a patient treated with proton-based radiotherapy. The chain joins TRBV30 to TRBJ2-5, with no clear D. This clonotype was sampled from a woman in her 70s with pancreatic cancer. Some clones in this sample may be carry-over from other donors' samples. CDR3: CAWSVSSGVEYF. The DNA for the CDR3 is TGTGCCTGGAGTGTGTCTTCAGGAGTGGAGTACTTC.